These 5 T cell receptor beta chains share one sample of origin, sequenced in a study of low-dose radiotherapy and immunotherapy resistance in tumors. Sample time point: before trial treatment. Primers targeting TRAV and TRBV primed first-strand cDNA, covering alpha and beta chains. The TCRs were subjected to amplification over around 18 PCR cycles employing a constant-region primer in conjunction with a V-primer adapter. TCRdb recomputed calls from the reads with MiXCR, one row per CDR3 protein. Counted here are tens of thousands of distinct CDR3 sequences, 18% occurring once; the ten biggest clones make up 5% to 7%. Sequencing was performed on PBMCs, taken before treatment. The source is a male donor with prostate cancer.

The table lists this clonotype with a few counts. This chain connects TRBV28 to TRBJ1-1; D is unclear. The length of the CDR3 is 15 residues. Germline CDR1 is MDHEN and CDR2 is SYDVKM. The V gene lost 6 bases and the J gene lost 2 bases, with 16 bases spanning the gap. The CDR3 nucleotides are TGTGCCAGCAGAACCCCGGGCCATAGAAACACTGAAGCTTTCTTT. Translated, it gives CASRTPGHRNTEAFF.

Ten or more counts support this clonotype. The chain uses TRBV6-8 and TRBJ1-5, with D hard to call. From germline, CDR1 is MNHGY and CDR2 SAAAGT. The CDR3 consists of 13 residues. V was clipped by 4 bases and J by 4 bases, with 8 bases between them. The CDR3, as DNA: TGTGCCAGCAGTTTGCAGCAAAATCAGCCCCAGCATTTT. It translates to CASSLQQNQPQHF.

This sequence joins TRBV5-4 and TRBJ2-7, with D tentatively TRBD1 or TRBD2 (5 bases each). The CDR3 runs to 13 residues. Trimming cost V 2 bases and J 6 bases, with 12 bases left between them. From germline, CDR1 is SGHNT and CDR2 YYREEE (reference sequence). Here the CDR3 DNA reads TGTGCCAGCAGCTTCGGGGTGGGACGCGAGCAGTACTTC. Translating it yields CASSFGVGREQYF.

The genes are TRBV14 and TRBJ2-1, with 8 bases matching TRBD2. This CDR3 comprises 19 residues. Germline-derived CDR1 and CDR2 are SGHDN and FVKESK. The J segment lost 8 bases and the V segment lost 0 bases, leaving 18 bases of the junction unmatched. CDR3 nucleotides: TGTGCCAGCAGCCAAGATTCGTGGGGAAGAGGGGCGGGAGGTCATGAGCAGTTCTTC. Translating gives CASSQDSWGRGAGGHEQFF.

The sample holds many counts of this clonotype. The chain uses TRBV28 and TRBJ2-3; 12 positions match TRBD2. The V gene's germline CDR1 is MDHEN and CDR2 SYDVKM. This CDR3 is 13 amino acids long. Losses at the gene ends were 7 bases for V and 9 bases for J; bases not matched to a gene: 5. CDR3 bases: TGTGCCAGCACCATCGGGACTAGCGGGACGCAGTATTTT. Translating it yields CASTIGTSGTQYF. Looking up the rest from reference TRBV28 and TRBJ2-3 gives the full variable domain: DVKVTQSSRYLVKRTGEKVFLECVQDMDHENMFWYRQDPGLGLRLIYFSYDVKMKEKGDIPEGYSVSREKKERFSLILESASTNQTSMYLCASTIGTSGTQYFGPGTRLTVL.